This TCR beta chain stems from a study of response to subunit inactivated influenza vaccine. Study-level points and caveats: Authors suggested that a seasonal influenza vaccination recruits few new T cells each time.

V was shortened by 5 bases and J by 8 bases, with 9 bases between the two germline ends. The CDR3 totals 11 residues. CDR1 SEHNR and CDR2 FQNEAQ come from the germline V gene (reference sequence). In its sample, this clonotype was seen a few times. Its antigen is as yet unknown. Each CDR3 protein is one row after TCRdb ran MiXCR on the RT-PCR reads. The sample lists a few hundred thousand distinct CDR3 sequences, approximately 14% occurring once. This TCR came from a man aged 50 or older who received an inactivated influenza vaccine. This sequence joins TRBV7-9 and TRBJ1-2, with unresolved D. This sample comprised PBMCs from blood, obtained 11 to 12 days after vaccination. The CDR3 DNA is TGTGCCAGCAGCAACGGCGGGGGCTACACCTTC. Protein sequence: CASSNGGGYTF.